This T cell receptor (beta chain) is from a study of T cell responses to AZD1222 COVID-19 vaccine. Study as a whole: Pooled in the analysis were second doses at about 4 or about 12 weeks. Whole-study results and caveats: Along spike, vaccine-associated CD4 TCRs were found throughout, with dominance at 160-218 and 743-854. After the peak T cell response, and only then, were repertoires sampled.

This clone was observed once. Its antigen is currently unknown. The protocol was immunoSEQ multiplex PCR, while the TCRdb copy is restricted to in-frame clones and leaves out a portion. The repertoire includes around 100,000 clones, around 90% of them detected once, and around 8.7% sits in the top ten. The germline V and J ends were trimmed by 0 bases and 4 bases, with 6 bases remaining between them. The CDR3 extends over 13 amino acids. The V gene's germline CDR1 is SGDLS and CDR2 YYNGEE. The chain uses TRBV9 and TRBJ2-3; no clear D. This TCR derives from an adult in good health. Material: peripheral blood, obtained on day 0 of AZD1222 vaccination. The CDR3 here is CASSVVVADTQYF. The CDR3 DNA reads TGTGCCAGCAGCGTAGTTGTGGCAGATACGCAGTATTTT.